The 30 T cell receptor beta chains below come from one sample, sequenced in a study of cytomegalovirus exposure and HLA in healthy donors. Both 60 Vbeta primers and 13 Jbeta primers went into the PCR. Sequencing was performed with immunoSEQ multiplex PCR; in TCRdb, only in-frame clones are kept and a portion is missing. This sample carries roughly 77,000 clones, over 9% of them seen once, and the ten largest clones take over 20%. Sequenced: PBMCs. The receptor source for this set is a man aged 55 to 70 in good health and CMV-seropositive.

The rearrangement links TRBV5-4 to TRBJ2-3, with 7 bases fitting TRBD2. The V segment lost 2 bases and the J segment 3 bases; nucleotides outside the gene matches: 6. Germline loops: CDR1 SGHNT, CDR2 YYREEE (reference sequence). CDR3 length equals 15 residues. The CDR3 sequence: CASSLDGGGTDTQYF. For the CDR3, the DNA is TGTGCCAGCAGCTTAGATGGGGGGGGTACAGATACGCAGTATTTT. Based on the CDR3 plus reference TRBV5-4 and TRBJ2-3, the full variable domain is ETGVTQSPTHLIKTRGQQVTLRCSSQSGHNTVSWYQQALGQGPQFIFQYYREEENGRGNFPPRFSGLQFPNYSSELNVNALELDDSALYLCASSLDGGGTDTQYFGPGTRLTVL.

In its sample, this clone was seen a few times. The chain links TRBV4-1 to TRBJ1-1; 9 nucleotides agree with TRBD1. From germline, CDR1 is MGHRA and CDR2 YSYEKL. The CDR3 sequence is 15 residues long. After removal of 3 bases from V and 5 bases from J, the junction contained 7 bases not matched to a gene. The DNA of the CDR3 is TGCGCCAGCAGCCAGGACAGGGGAGTGACGACTGAAGCTTTCTTT. Its protein product is CASSQDRGVTTEAFF.

The chain recombines TRBV6-6 with TRBJ2-1; D perhaps matches TRBD2 (6 bases). The V gene lost 7 bases and the J gene lost 4 bases, with 11 bases spanning the gap. The germline V gene has CDR1 MNHNY and CDR2 SVGAGI (reference sequence). The CDR3 has 13 amino acids. In nucleotides, the CDR3 is TGTGCCAGCACGGAGGGTCCGTACAATGAGCAGTTCTTC. Amino acid sequence: CASTEGPYNEQFF.

This clone turned up a few times. The J gene is TRBJ1-4, the V gene TRBV18; D call uncertain. The CDR3 extends over 13 amino acids. Trimming cost V 3 bases and J 2 bases, with 4 bases left between them. Germline CDR1 and CDR2: KGHSH and LQKENI. CDR3 coding DNA: TGTGCCAGCTCACCCCAGACTAATGAAAAACTGTTTTTT. It codes for CASSPQTNEKLFF.

This clone was counted between two and nine times. The rearrangement joins TRBV6-1 to TRBJ2-7; tentatively, D is TRBD1 (6 bases). This CDR3 is built from 14 residues. Germline CDR1 and CDR2: MNHNS and SASEGT. V lost 2 bases and J lost 2, with 10 bases in between. The CDR3: CASSEPGHPYEQYF. For the CDR3, the DNA is TGTGCCAGCAGTGAACCGGGACACCCCTACGAGCAGTACTTC.

With respect to this clone: Other DNA sequences in the same sample also yield this CDR3. This chain joins TRBV7-8 and TRBJ1-1, with D possibly being TRBD1 (5 bases). The length of the CDR3 is 15 residues. The V and J ends lost 0 bases and 7 bases respectively, with 15 bases between them. Germline V CDR1 and CDR2: SGHVS, FQNEAQ. CDR3 amino acids: CASSLAVREGNEAFF. CDR3 bases: TGTGCCAGCAGCTTAGCGGTCAGGGAGGGAAATGAAGCTTTCTTT.

This sequence joins TRBV6-6 and TRBJ1-5; 8 bases agree with TRBD1. Unmatched junction bases numbered 3, after V lost 4 bases and J lost 4 bases. Looked up from germline, CDR1 is MNHNY and CDR2 is SVGAGI (reference sequence). This CDR3 is built from 14 residues. As DNA, the CDR3 is TGTGCCAGCAGTTGGGACAGGAGTAATCAGCCCCAGCATTTT. This encodes CASSWDRSNQPQHF.

The V and J genes are TRBV30 and TRBJ1-4, with TRBD1 matching 9 bases. The CDR3 is 14 residues long. Germline CDR1 is GTSNPN and CDR2 is SVGIG (reference sequence). J was trimmed by 6 bases and V by 0 bases; bases with no gene match: 2. Here the CDR3 DNA reads TGTGCCTGGAGTGTTCGGACAGGGGATGAAAAACTGTTTTTT. Its protein is CAWSVRTGDEKLFF.

This rearrangement joins TRBV6-9 to TRBJ2-1, with 10 bases that match TRBD2. Per the germline V gene, CDR1 is MNHGY and CDR2 is SVAAGI. V lost 7 bases, J lost 0 bases, and 6 bases stayed unmatched. This CDR3 contains 16 residues. The CDR3 DNA sequence: TGTGCCAGCACCCCTAGCGGGAGAGACTCCTACAATGAGCAGTTCTTC. This codes for CASTPSGRDSYNEQFF.

This clone has a handful of counts. V is TRBV7-9 and J is TRBJ1-5; D perhaps matches TRBD1 (6 bases). Per germline, CDR1 SEHNR and CDR2 FQNEAQ (reference sequence). The CDR3 is made up of 15 amino acids. Trimming stripped 4 bases from V and 1 base from J, with 11 bases between. The CDR3 DNA is TGTGCCAGCAGCTGGGGGCAGGGCAGCAATCAGCCCCAGCATTTT. It encodes CASSWGQGSNQPQHF.

The chain is built from TRBV6-5 and TRBJ2-1; the match to TRBD2 covers 10 bases. Germline values: CDR1 MNHEY, CDR2 SVGAGI. The CDR3 is 14 amino acids. The trim removed 4 bases at V and 10 bases at J, leaving 7 bases unmatched. CDR3 sequence reads: CASSFGLAASEQFF. CDR3 coding DNA: TGTGCCAGCAGTTTCGGACTAGCGGCTTCCGAGCAGTTCTTC.

This clone was seen more than once but under ten times. The rearrangement uses TRBV2 and TRBJ1-5; D is perhaps TRBD1 (6 bases). Germline CDR1 and CDR2: SNHLY and FYNNEI. V lost 6 bases and J 0 bases, leaving 9 bases between the germline ends. CDR3 length equals 14 residues. The CDR3 here is CASRGQNSNQPQHF. The CDR3 coding sequence is TGTGCCAGCAGGGGACAAAATAGCAATCAGCCCCAGCATTTT.

In its sample, this clone was seen a few times. V is TRBV16 and J is TRBJ1-2, with a possible D match to TRBD1 (5 bases). Germline V gene lookup returns CDR1 KGHSY and CDR2 FQNENV. The CDR3 is 15 amino acids. The V end lost 2 bases, the J end lost 2 bases, and 12 bases lay between the germline ends. The CDR3 is CASSQRVTGNYGYTF. CDR3 in DNA: TGTGCCAGCAGCCAAAGAGTTACAGGCAACTATGGCTACACCTTC.

This clone was detected only a few times. This sequence joins TRBV18 and TRBJ1-1, with D unresolved. The V end lost 0 bases, the J end lost 8 bases, and 10 bases lay between the germline ends. CDR1 is KGHSH and CDR2 is LQKENI in the germline V gene. CDR3 size: 13 residues. The CDR3 DNA reads as TGTGCCAGCTCACCACCGGGCGATTCCGAAGCTTTCTTT. Its protein is CASSPPGDSEAFF.

Written as DNA, the CDR3 is TGTGCCAGTCTTGATAGCTCCTACAATGAGCAGTTCTTC. Translating gives CASLDSSYNEQFF. V usage is TRBV19 and J usage is TRBJ2-1; no definite D call. V lost 8 bases and J 0 bases, leaving 8 bases between the germline ends. The germline V gene has CDR1 LNHDA and CDR2 SQIVND (reference sequence). The CDR3 sequence is 13 residues long.

The chain couples TRBV6-1 to TRBJ2-5; 9 bases fit TRBD1. J was trimmed by 4 bases and V by 6 bases; bases with no gene match: 3. This CDR3 has 13 residues. The germline gives CDR1 MNHNS, CDR2 SASEGT. The CDR3 DNA follows: TGTGCCAGCAGGGAGACAGGGGGAGAGACCCAGTACTTC. Its protein product is CASRETGGETQYF.

J is TRBJ1-5 and V is TRBV6-1, with D perhaps matching TRBD1 (6 bases). The CDR3 has 17 residues. V shed 2 bases and J shed 1 base, with 15 bases lying between them. The germline gives CDR1 MNHNS, CDR2 SASEGT. The CDR3 region has the DNA TGTGCCAGCAGTGAAAGGGGGGGGGCGCTGAGCAATCAGCCCCAGCATTTT. It is translated as CASSERGGALSNQPQHF.

At least ten counts were recorded for this clone. The chain carries TRBV7-6 and TRBJ1-1; D is uncertain. CDR1 is SGHVS and CDR2 is FNYEAQ in the germline V gene. Trimming left V 6 bases short and J 7 bases short, with 15 bases between. The CDR3 sequence is 13 residues long. The CDR3, as DNA: TGTGCCAGCAGTGTTACGTGGAGTAGTGAAGCTTTCTTT. Amino acid sequence: CASSVTWSSEAFF.

This clone was counted a few times. V is TRBV7-6 and J is TRBJ2-2; D uncertain. Trimming stripped 3 bases from V and 5 bases from J, with 10 bases between. CDR1 SGHVS and CDR2 FNYEAQ come from the germline V gene. The CDR3 spans 14 residues. This CDR3 is CASSFSAGTGELFF. CDR3 nucleotides: TGTGCCAGCAGCTTTTCCGCCGGTACCGGGGAGCTGTTTTTT.

This clone has a handful of counts. The V and J genes are TRBV5-1 and TRBJ1-2, with 10 nucleotides matching TRBD1. Germline CDR1 reads SGHRS; CDR2 reads YFSETQ. J lost 10 bases, V lost 4 bases, and 16 bases had no gene match. The CDR3 covers 16 residues. CDR3 in DNA: TGCGCCAGCAGCCCCGGGACAGGGGCCCTTGAACCGGCCTACACCTTC. This codes for CASSPGTGALEPAYTF.

The chain is built from TRBV7-9 and TRBJ2-5, with D perhaps matching TRBD2 (5 bases). The V end lost 0 bases, the J end lost 2 bases, and 13 bases lay between the germline ends. This CDR3 has 16 amino acids. Germline V gives CDR1 SEHNR, CDR2 FQNEAQ (reference sequence). In nucleotides, the CDR3 is TGTGCCAGCAGCTTAGCGGCCCTACGGGGACAAGAGACCCAGTACTTC. Translated, it gives CASSLAALRGQETQYF.

J is TRBJ1-1 and V is TRBV30; TRBD1 matches at 9 bases. Germline lookup yields CDR1 GTSNPN and CDR2 SVGIG (reference sequence). The junction had 8 bases not matched to a gene; V was cut back by 3 bases and J by 6 bases. CDR3 size: 14 residues. The CDR3 sequence is CAWRVWGQGSEAFF. CDR3 nucleotide sequence: TGTGCCTGGAGGGTATGGGGACAGGGATCTGAAGCTTTCTTT.

This clone appeared a few times. The V gene is TRBV19, the J gene TRBJ1-1, with a possible D match to TRBD1 (6 bases). CDR1 and CDR2 (germline): LNHDA, SQIVND (reference sequence). With 1 base removed from V and 7 bases from J, the gap between germline ends came to 13 bases. The CDR3 runs to 14 residues. The CDR3 here is CASSIARGLSEAFF. The CDR3 bases are TGTGCCAGTAGTATAGCCAGGGGCCTGAGTGAAGCTTTCTTT. Full variable domain (missing parts from reference TRBV19 and TRBJ1-1): DGGITQSPKYLFRKEGQNVTLSCEQNLNHDAMYWYRQDPGQGLRLIYYSQIVNDFQKGDIAEGYSVSREKKESFPLTVTSAQKNPTAFYLCASSIARGLSEAFFGQGTRLTVV.

This clone was counted a few times. The chain couples TRBV5-1 to TRBJ2-2; the match to TRBD2 covers 11 bases. The CDR3 is 17 amino acids. Losses at the gene ends were 0 bases for V and 2 bases for J; bases not matched to a gene: 3. The germline CDR1 and CDR2 sequences are SGHRS and YFSETQ. The CDR3 sequence: CASSLVAGGPNTGELFF. CDR3 sequence (DNA): TGCGCCAGCAGCTTGGTAGCGGGGGGGCCTAACACCGGGGAGCTGTTTTTT.

This clone was counted a few times. The chain has TRBV4-1 and TRBJ1-3; D unresolved. Trimming took off 4 bases at V and 4 bases at J, with 20 bases between the two ends. CDR1 MGHRA and CDR2 YSYEKL come from the germline V gene. CDR3 length: 17 residues. In DNA form, the CDR3 reads TGCGCCAGCAGCCGAGGCCTGGAGGGTACGGGGGGAAACACCATATATTTT. Protein product: CASSRGLEGTGGNTIYF.

This clone has more than one count but fewer than ten. A much larger clone differs by one base, so this may be a read error. V gene TRBV30 combines with J gene TRBJ1-5; tentative D call: TRBD1 (5 bases). Germline CDR1 reads GTSNPN; CDR2 reads SVGIG (reference sequence). The CDR3 is made up of 14 amino acids. The CDR3 spells CAWSSRGLNQPQNF. DNA for the CDR3: TGTGCCTGGAGTTCACGGGGACTTAATCAGCCCCAGAATTTT.

This clone has a handful of counts. This chain connects TRBV28 to TRBJ1-2; D unclear. CDR1 and CDR2 (germline): MDHEN, SYDVKM. Trimming pared 7 bases from V and 4 bases from J, leaving 7 bases between. There are 11 residues in the CDR3. In nucleotides, the CDR3 is TGTGCCAGCACCCGGGGCTATGGCTACACCTTC. Its protein product is CASTRGYGYTF.

This clone came up a few times. The rearrangement joins TRBV18 to TRBJ2-1; 11 nucleotides agree with TRBD1. Germline CDR1 KGHSH, CDR2 LQKENI. The CDR3 loop spans 19 amino acids. J gave up 8 bases and V 2 bases, and 17 bases lay outside the gene matches. The CDR3 DNA is TGTGCCAGCTCACCAACCGGACAGGGGGCTTCGGCAGTGAGCGATGAGCAGTTCTTC. This gives the protein CASSPTGQGASAVSDEQFF.

The chain joins TRBV9 to TRBJ2-1, with D perhaps TRBD1 (6 bases). V dropped 3 bases and J dropped 3 bases, with 13 bases sitting between them. The CDR3 has 15 amino acids. CDR1 and CDR2 from the germline V gene are SGDLS and YYNGEE. CDR3 sequence (DNA): TGTGCCAGCAGCGCCCCCGGGACAAGCTACAATGAGCAGTTCTTC. It yields the protein CASSAPGTSYNEQFF.

V and J are TRBV18 and TRBJ1-4, with 7 bases aligning to TRBD1. J gave up 2 bases and V 6 bases, and 24 bases lay outside the gene matches. The CDR3 sequence is 21 residues long. The germline gives CDR1 KGHSH, CDR2 LQKENI. The CDR3 DNA reads TGTGCCAGCTCGGAGATCGGGCAAACAAGGGGGCTGGTGAGGACTAATGAAAAACTGTTTTTT. Translated, it gives CASSEIGQTRGLVRTNEKLFF.